This T cell receptor (beta chain) was sequenced in a study of PD-L1 blockade in urothelial cancer. As for the study in general: Blood gave a median roughly 150,000 T cells.

Method: immunoSEQ multiplex PCR; TCRdb's copy keeps in-frame clones and lacks some. The table lists 40,000 to 55,000 clones, roughly 84% of them singletons, with 5.5% to 7% in the top ten. V lost 3 bases and J lost 3, with 8 bases in between. Germline V gives CDR1 LNHDA, CDR2 SQIVND (reference sequence). This CDR3 is built from 13 residues. Urothelial carcinoma, locally advanced or metastatic, affected the patients. The TCR sequence derives from a man in his forties with urothelial cancer. The material was PBMCs, obtained around atezolizumab (anti-PD-L1) treatment. The V and J genes are TRBV19 and TRBJ1-1; D gene unclear. The CDR3 nucleotides are TGTGCCAGTAGTATCAGGAGGGACACTGAAGCTTTCTTT. It specifies CASSIRRDTEAFF. Looking up the rest from reference TRBV19 and TRBJ1-1 gives the full variable domain: DGGITQSPKYLFRKEGQNVTLSCEQNLNHDAMYWYRQDPGQGLRLIYYSQIVNDFQKGDIAEGYSVSREKKESFPLTVTSAQKNPTAFYLCASSIRRDTEAFFGQGTRLTVV.